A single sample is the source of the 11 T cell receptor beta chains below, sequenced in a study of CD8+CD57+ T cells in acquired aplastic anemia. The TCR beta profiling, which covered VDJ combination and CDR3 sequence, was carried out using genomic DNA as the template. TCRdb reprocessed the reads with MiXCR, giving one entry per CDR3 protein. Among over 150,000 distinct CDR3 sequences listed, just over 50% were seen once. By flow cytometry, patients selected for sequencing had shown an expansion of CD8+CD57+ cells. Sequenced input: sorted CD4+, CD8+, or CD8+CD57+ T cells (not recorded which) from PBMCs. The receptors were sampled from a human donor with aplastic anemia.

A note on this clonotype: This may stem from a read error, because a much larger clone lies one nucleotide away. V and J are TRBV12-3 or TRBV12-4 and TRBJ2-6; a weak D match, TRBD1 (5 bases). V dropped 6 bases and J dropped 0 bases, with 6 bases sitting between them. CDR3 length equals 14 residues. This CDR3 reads CASRDSSGANVLTF. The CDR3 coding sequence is TGTGCCAGCAGAGACAGCTCTGGGGCCAACGTCCTGACTTTC.

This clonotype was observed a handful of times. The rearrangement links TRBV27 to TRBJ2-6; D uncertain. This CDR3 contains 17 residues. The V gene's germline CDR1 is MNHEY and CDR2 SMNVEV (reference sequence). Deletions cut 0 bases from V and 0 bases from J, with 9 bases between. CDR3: CASSLSNRASGANVLTF. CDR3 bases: TGTGCCAGCAGTTTATCGAATCGAGCCTCTGGGGCCAACGTCCTGACTTTC.

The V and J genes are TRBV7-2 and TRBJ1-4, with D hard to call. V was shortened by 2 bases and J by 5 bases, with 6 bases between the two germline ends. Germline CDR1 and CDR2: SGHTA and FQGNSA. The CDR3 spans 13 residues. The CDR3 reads CASSLFGNEKLFF. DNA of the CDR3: TGTGCCAGCAGCTTATTCGGGAATGAAAAACTGTTTTTT.

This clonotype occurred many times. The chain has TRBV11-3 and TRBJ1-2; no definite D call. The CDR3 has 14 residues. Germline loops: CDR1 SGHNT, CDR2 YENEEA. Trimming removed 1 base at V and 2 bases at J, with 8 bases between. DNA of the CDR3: TGTGCCAGCAGCTTAGGGCCCATGAACTATGGCTACACCTTC. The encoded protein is CASSLGPMNYGYTF.

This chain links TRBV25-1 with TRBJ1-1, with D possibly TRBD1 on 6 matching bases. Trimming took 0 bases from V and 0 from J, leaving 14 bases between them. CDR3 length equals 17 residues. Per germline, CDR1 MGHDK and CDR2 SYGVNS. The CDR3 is CASSEYGPGHLNTEAFF. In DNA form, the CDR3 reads TGTGCCAGCAGTGAATATGGACCGGGACACCTGAACACTGAAGCTTTCTTT.

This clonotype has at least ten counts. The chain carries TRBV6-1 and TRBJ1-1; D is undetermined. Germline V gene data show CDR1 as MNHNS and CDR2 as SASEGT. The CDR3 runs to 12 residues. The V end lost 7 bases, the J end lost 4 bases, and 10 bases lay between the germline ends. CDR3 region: CASTRPLTEAFF. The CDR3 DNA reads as TGTGCCAGCACCCGGCCCCTCACTGAAGCTTTCTTT.

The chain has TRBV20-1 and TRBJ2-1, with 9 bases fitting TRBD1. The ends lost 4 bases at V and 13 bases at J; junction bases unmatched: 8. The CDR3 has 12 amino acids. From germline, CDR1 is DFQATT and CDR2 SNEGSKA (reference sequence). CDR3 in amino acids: CSATITGGGQFF. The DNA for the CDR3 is TGCAGTGCTACCATCACAGGGGGCGGTCAGTTCTTC.

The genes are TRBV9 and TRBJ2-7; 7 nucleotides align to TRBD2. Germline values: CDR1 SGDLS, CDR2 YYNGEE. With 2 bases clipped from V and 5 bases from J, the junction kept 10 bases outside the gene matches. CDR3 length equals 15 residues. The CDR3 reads CASSVGGSGEDEQYF. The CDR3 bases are TGTGCCAGCAGCGTGGGGGGGTCGGGCGAAGACGAGCAGTACTTC. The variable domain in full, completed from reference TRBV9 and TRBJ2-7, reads DSGVTQTPKHLITATGQRVTLRCSPRSGDLSVYWYQQSLDQGLQFLIQYYNGEERAKGNILERFSAQQFPDLHSELNLSSLELGDSALYFCASSVGGSGEDEQYFGPGTRLTVT.

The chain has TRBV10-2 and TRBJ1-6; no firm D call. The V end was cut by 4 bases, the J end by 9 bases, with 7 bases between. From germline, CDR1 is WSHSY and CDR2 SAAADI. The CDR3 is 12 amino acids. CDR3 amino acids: CASSGQSSPLHF. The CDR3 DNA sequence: TGCGCCAGCAGTGGCCAAAGTTCACCCCTCCACTTT.

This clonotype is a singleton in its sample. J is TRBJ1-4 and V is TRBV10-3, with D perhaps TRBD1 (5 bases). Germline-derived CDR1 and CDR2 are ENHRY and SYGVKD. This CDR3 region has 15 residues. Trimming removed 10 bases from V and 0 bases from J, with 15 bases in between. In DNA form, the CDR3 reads TGTGCCAGCAGCGACCTCAGGGCAACTAATGAAAAACTGTTTTTT. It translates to CASSDLRATNEKLFF.

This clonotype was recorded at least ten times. CDR3 DNA: TGTGCCAGCAGCTTTTTCTGGGGTTACGAGCAGTACTTC. This gives the protein CASSFFWGYEQYF. This chain connects TRBV7-2 to TRBJ2-7, with no clear D. Germline V gene lookup returns CDR1 SGHTA and CDR2 FQGNSA. Trimming left V 3 bases short and J 4 bases short, with 10 bases between. This CDR3 comprises 13 residues.